Each of the 8 T cell receptor beta chains below was sequenced from the same sample in a study of blood T cell repertoires in COVID-19 (dated by TCRdb to the early 2020s). Receptor libraries were prepared by the immunoSEQ multiplex PCR assay. Sourced from immuneACCESS, this table was stored by TCRdb with only in-frame sequences that have V and J called. A share of the clones is absent; for the studies checked, an unresolved V gene accounts for under half, and the remainder has no known explanation. Across this sample there are around 130,000 clones, with just under 85% seen only once. The ten largest account for around 13% of the sample. Specimen: peripheral blood. These receptors were obtained from a human donor in a cohort sampled during active COVID-19.

This sequence joins TRBV14 and TRBJ1-6, with D tentatively TRBD1 (5 bases). The CDR3 consists of 17 residues. The germline gives CDR1 SGHDN, CDR2 FVKESK. V was shortened by 1 base and J by 7 bases, with 17 bases between the two germline ends. CDR3 nucleotide sequence: TGTGCCAGCAGCCAAGGGGCAGTAGGGGTAGGGAATTCACCCCTCCACTTT. Protein sequence: CASSQGAVGVGNSPLHF.

The rearrangement joins TRBV2 to TRBJ2-2; 8 nucleotides align to TRBD2. The length of the CDR3 is 15 residues. Germline lookup yields CDR1 SNHLY and CDR2 FYNNEI. V trimming: 5 bases; J trimming: 7 bases; junction bases outside the gene matches: 9. In DNA form, the CDR3 reads TGTGCCAGCAGTTGGACGGGGGGGACTTACGGGGAGCTGTTTTTT. This gives the protein CASSWTGGTYGELFF.

V and J are TRBV5-6 and TRBJ1-2; no clear D. This CDR3 comprises 14 residues. Trimming took off 4 bases at V and 2 bases at J, with 12 bases between the two ends. CDR1 and CDR2 (germline): SGHDT, YYEEEE. The CDR3 reads CASSNRVGNYGYTF. DNA of the CDR3: TGTGCCAGCAGCAACCGGGTTGGGAACTATGGCTACACCTTC. Together with reference TRBV5-6 and TRBJ1-2, the CDR3 gives the full variable domain: DAGVTQSPTHLIKTRGQQVTLRCSPKSGHDTVSWYQQALGQGPQFIFQYYEEEERQRGNFPDRFSGHQFPNYSSELNVNALLLGDSALYLCASSNRVGNYGYTFGSGTRLTVV.

Only a few counts were recorded for this clone. This chain connects TRBV2 to TRBJ1-2; the match to TRBD1 covers 9 bases. The CDR3 totals 15 residues. CDR1 SNHLY and CDR2 FYNNEI come from the germline V gene. With 5 bases clipped from V and 2 bases from J, the junction kept 6 bases outside the gene matches. The CDR3 DNA reads TGTGCCAGCAGTCTTCGGGACAGGGCAAACTATGGCTACACCTTC. Translated, it gives CASSLRDRANYGYTF.

V and J are TRBV14 and TRBJ1-2, with 9 nucleotides matching TRBD1. Germline-derived CDR1 and CDR2 are SGHDN and FVKESK. V was pared by 4 bases and J by 6 bases, with 6 bases of the junction left unmatched. The CDR3 totals 14 residues. CDR3 residues: CASSLRQGGHGYTF. The CDR3 region has the DNA TGTGCCAGCAGCCTTCGACAGGGGGGCCATGGCTACACCTTC.

The J gene is TRBJ2-7, the V gene TRBV7-9; TRBD1 aligns across 10 bases. Per the germline V gene, CDR1 is SEHNR and CDR2 is FQNEAQ (reference sequence). The ends lost 5 bases at V and 6 bases at J; junction bases unmatched: 13. This CDR3 contains 16 residues. CDR3 sequence: CASSATPGTGAFEQYF. The CDR3 DNA sequence: TGTGCCAGCAGCGCCACTCCCGGGACAGGGGCCTTCGAGCAGTACTTC.

DNA for the CDR3: TGTGCCAGCAGCTTAGCTAGCGGGGGGGCCGCGGAGACCCAGTACTTC. As protein: CASSLASGGAAETQYF. The J gene is TRBJ2-5, the V gene TRBV7-8; 11 bases are shared with TRBD2. V shed 0 bases and J 5 bases; nucleotides not matched to a gene: 5. The CDR3 sequence is 16 residues long. Germline CDR1 reads SGHVS; CDR2 reads FQNEAQ.

This clone came up a few times. The rearrangement links TRBV7-9 to TRBJ1-2, with D maybe TRBD1 (5 bases). This CDR3 comprises 13 residues. Germline CDR1 and CDR2: SEHNR and FQNEAQ (reference sequence). Between the trimmed V and J ends, which lost 5 bases and 8 bases, there was a span of 15 bases. CDR3 protein: CASSPVAGRGYTF. CDR3 DNA sequence: TGTGCCAGCAGCCCCGTGGCGGGGCGGGGCTACACCTTC.